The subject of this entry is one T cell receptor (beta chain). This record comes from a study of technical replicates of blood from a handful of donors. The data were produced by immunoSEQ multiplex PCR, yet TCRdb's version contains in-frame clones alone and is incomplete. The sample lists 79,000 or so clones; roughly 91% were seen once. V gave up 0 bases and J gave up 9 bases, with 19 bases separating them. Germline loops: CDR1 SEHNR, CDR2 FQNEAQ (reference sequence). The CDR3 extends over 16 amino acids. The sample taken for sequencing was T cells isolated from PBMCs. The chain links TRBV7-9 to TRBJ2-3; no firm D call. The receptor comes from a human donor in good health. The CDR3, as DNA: TGTGCCAGCAGCTTAGCCTATGGCGGTCCCGACGTAACGCAGTATTTT. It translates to CASSLAYGGPDVTQYF.